Below are 10 T cell receptor beta chains sequenced from a single sample in a study of T-cell memory formation after mild COVID-19. MiXCR was run by TCRdb on the 5' RACE reads, yielding one entry per CDR3 protein. The data show about 260,000 distinct CDR3 sequences, roughly 17% seen once. Sequenced material: PBMCs or a T cell subset sorted from them (not recorded which). The source of these receptors is a man younger than 35 who had mild COVID-19 (a few samples of this study predate the infection). Cell type and time point are not known.

This clonotype was recorded many times. CDR3 sequence (DNA): TGCGCCAGCAGCCCGGGACTCTATGGCTACACCTTC. Its protein product is CASSPGLYGYTF. The chain has TRBV5-1 and TRBJ1-2, with a tentative D call TRBD1 (5 bases). The CDR3 covers 12 residues. Germline V gene data show CDR1 as SGHRS and CDR2 as YFSETQ. Trimming took off 4 bases at V and 4 bases at J, with 8 bases between the two ends.

The sample holds a few counts of this clonotype. The chain carries TRBV20-1 and TRBJ2-3, with TRBD2 matching over 10 bases. V shed 0 bases and J 4 bases; nucleotides not matched to a gene: 4. CDR1 is DFQATT, CDR2 SNEGSKA, per germline (reference sequence). The CDR3 runs to 15 residues. CDR3 sequence reads: CSARDRLAGADTQYF. CDR3 nucleotide sequence: TGCAGTGCTAGAGATCGGCTAGCGGGGGCAGATACGCAGTATTTT.

This chain connects TRBV20-1 to TRBJ2-1; D is possibly TRBD1 or TRBD2 (6 bases each). Trimming left V 6 bases short and J 6 bases short, with 18 bases between. The CDR3 is made up of 14 amino acids. Per germline, CDR1 DFQATT and CDR2 SNEGSKA (reference sequence). CDR3 in DNA: TGCAGTGCAGACGACAGCGGAGGGGGCAATGAGCAGTTCTTC. Translating gives CSADDSGGGNEQFF.

The chain couples TRBV6-2 or TRBV6-3 to TRBJ2-2; D is unclear. The germline V and J ends were trimmed by 5 bases and 1 base, with 17 bases remaining between them. This CDR3 is built from 17 residues. Germline V gene data show CDR1 as MNHEY and CDR2 as SVGEGT. The CDR3, as DNA: TGTGCCAGCAGTAAAGTGAACCGAGCGCGGAACACCGGGGAGCTGTTTTTT. Protein product: CASSKVNRARNTGELFF.

This clonotype was detected a few times. The chain uses TRBV12-3 or TRBV12-4 and TRBJ1-1; D might be TRBD1 (5 bases). The V end lost 7 bases, the J end lost 2 bases, and 20 bases lay between the germline ends. This CDR3 contains 16 residues. CDR3 in DNA: TGTGCCAGCAATCTTTGGGGGGTTGGTAGAAACACTGAAGCTTTCTTT. Translation: CASNLWGVGRNTEAFF.

At least ten counts were recorded for this clonotype. V and J are TRBV7-9 and TRBJ1-1; D is unresolved. The germline V and J ends were trimmed by 2 bases and 10 bases, with 8 bases remaining between them. The germline CDR1 and CDR2 sequences are SEHNR and FQNEAQ (reference sequence). This CDR3 region has 11 residues. CDR3 sequence (DNA): TGTGCCAGCAGCTTACTGGTTAGAGCTTTCTTT. Amino acid sequence: CASSLLVRAFF.

The V gene is TRBV12-3 or TRBV12-4, the J gene TRBJ1-2; D gene ambiguous. This CDR3 region has 10 residues. V was cut by 5 bases and J by 5 bases, with 3 bases left in between. Written as DNA, the CDR3 is TGTGCCAGCAGTCGTTATGGCTACACCTTC. Encoded protein: CASSRYGYTF.

CDR3 DNA sequence: TGTGCCAGCAGCTCCGGGACAGGGGGTTGGGCCCAGTACTTC. This sequence encodes CASSSGTGGWAQYF. V is TRBV5-5 and J is TRBJ2-5; 11 positions match TRBD1. The J segment lost 9 bases and the V segment lost 3 bases, leaving 7 bases of the junction unmatched. The CDR3 is 14 amino acids. The germline V gene has CDR1 SGHKS and CDR2 YYEKEE (reference sequence). The complete variable domain, with remaining parts taken from reference TRBV5-5 and TRBJ2-5, reads DAGVTQSPTHLIKTRGQQVTLRCSPISGHKSVSWYQQVLGQGPQFIFQYYEKEERGRGNFPDRFSARQFPNYSSELNVNALLLGDSALYLCASSSGTGGWAQYFGPGTRLLVL.

The chain employs TRBV20-1 and TRBJ2-1; D might be TRBD2 (7 bases). This CDR3 contains 15 residues. Trimming took off 0 bases at V and 4 bases at J, with 13 bases between the two ends. The germline gives CDR1 DFQATT, CDR2 SNEGSKA (reference sequence). The CDR3 loop is CSAREGGQAYNEQFF. The CDR3 region has the DNA TGCAGTGCTAGAGAGGGGGGGCAAGCGTACAATGAGCAGTTCTTC.

This clonotype has more than one count but fewer than ten. The J gene is TRBJ2-3, the V gene TRBV4-1; D possibly corresponds to TRBD2 (6 bases). The CDR3 consists of 15 residues. Germline CDR1 is MGHRA and CDR2 is YSYEKL. Trimming removed 1 base from V and 0 bases from J, with 8 bases in between. CDR3 bases: TGCGCCAGCAGCCAAGCTGCGGGAAGCACAGATACGCAGTATTTT. It translates to CASSQAAGSTDTQYF.